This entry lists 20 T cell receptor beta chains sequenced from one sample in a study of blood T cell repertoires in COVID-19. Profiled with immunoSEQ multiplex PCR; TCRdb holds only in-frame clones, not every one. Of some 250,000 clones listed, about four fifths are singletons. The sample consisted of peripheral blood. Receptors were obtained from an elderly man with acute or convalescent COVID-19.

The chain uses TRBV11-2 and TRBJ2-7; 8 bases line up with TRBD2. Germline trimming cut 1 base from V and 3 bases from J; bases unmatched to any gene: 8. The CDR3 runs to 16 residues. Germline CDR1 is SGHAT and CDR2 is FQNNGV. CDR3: CASSLGSSGTYYEQYF. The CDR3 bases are TGTGCCAGCAGCTTAGGAAGTAGCGGGACCTACTACGAGCAGTACTTC.

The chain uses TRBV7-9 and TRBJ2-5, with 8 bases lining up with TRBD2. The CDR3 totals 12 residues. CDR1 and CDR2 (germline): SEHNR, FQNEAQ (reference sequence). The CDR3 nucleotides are TGTGCTGCAGACCCGGGGGGGGAGACCCAGTACTTC. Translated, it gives CAADPGGETQYF.

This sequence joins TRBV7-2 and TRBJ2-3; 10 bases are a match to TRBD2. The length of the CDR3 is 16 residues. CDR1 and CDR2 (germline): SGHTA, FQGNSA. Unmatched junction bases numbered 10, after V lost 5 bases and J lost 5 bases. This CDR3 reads CASSRGIAGGLDTQYF. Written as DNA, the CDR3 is TGTGCCAGCAGCCGCGGGATAGCGGGGGGTTTAGATACGCAGTATTTT.

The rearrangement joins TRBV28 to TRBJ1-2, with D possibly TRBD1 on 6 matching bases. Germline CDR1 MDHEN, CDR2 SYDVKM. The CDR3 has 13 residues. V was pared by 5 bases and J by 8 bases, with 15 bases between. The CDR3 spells CASSLVRTGGYTF. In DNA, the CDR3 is TGTGCCAGCAGTCTGGTCCGTACAGGGGGCTACACCTTC.

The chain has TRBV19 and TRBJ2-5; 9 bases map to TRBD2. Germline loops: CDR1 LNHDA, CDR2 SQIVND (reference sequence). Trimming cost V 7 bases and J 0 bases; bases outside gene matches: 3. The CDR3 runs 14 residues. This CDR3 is CASKQRGDQETQYF. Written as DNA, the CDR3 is TGTGCCAGTAAGCAGCGGGGGGACCAAGAGACCCAGTACTTC.

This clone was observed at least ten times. As DNA, the CDR3 is TGCGCCAGCAGTCACTCAAAGGACAGGGGAAAGCCCCAGCATTTT. It encodes CASSHSKDRGKPQHF. The gene calls are TRBV23-1 and TRBJ1-5, with TRBD1 identical over 9 bases. TRBV23-1 qualifies as an ORF whose function is uncertain. The J segment lost 8 bases and the V segment lost 3 bases, leaving 8 bases of the junction unmatched. The CDR3 spans 15 residues.

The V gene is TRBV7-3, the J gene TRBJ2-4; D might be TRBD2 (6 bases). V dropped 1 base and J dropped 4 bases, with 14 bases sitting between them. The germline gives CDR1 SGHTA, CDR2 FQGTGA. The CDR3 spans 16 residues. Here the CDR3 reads CASSLRAGISKNIQYF. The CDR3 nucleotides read TGTGCCAGCAGCTTAAGGGCGGGGATCTCGAAAAACATTCAGTACTTC.

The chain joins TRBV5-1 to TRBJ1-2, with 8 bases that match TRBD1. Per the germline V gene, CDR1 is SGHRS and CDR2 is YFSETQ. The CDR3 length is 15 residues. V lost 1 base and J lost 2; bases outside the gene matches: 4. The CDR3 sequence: CASSLPSGGNYGYTF. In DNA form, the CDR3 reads TGCGCCAGCAGCTTGCCCTCAGGGGGCAACTATGGCTACACCTTC.

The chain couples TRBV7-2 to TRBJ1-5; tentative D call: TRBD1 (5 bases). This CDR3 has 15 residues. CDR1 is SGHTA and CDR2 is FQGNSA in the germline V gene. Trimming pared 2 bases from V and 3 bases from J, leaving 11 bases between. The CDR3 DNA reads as TGTGCCAGCAGCTTACAGGGAGGTAACAATCAGCCCCAGCATTTT. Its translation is CASSLQGGNNQPQHF.

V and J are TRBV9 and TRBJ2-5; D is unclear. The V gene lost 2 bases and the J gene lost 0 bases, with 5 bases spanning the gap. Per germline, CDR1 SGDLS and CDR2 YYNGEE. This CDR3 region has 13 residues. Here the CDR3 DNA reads TGTGCCAGCAGCGTCGGGTACCAAGAGACCCAGTACTTC. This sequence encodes CASSVGYQETQYF.

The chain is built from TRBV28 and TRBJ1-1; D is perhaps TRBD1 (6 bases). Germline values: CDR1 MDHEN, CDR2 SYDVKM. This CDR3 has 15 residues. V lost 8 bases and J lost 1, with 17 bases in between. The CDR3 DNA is TGTGCCAGCCGATTACAGGGTTTCCCGAACACTGAAGCTTTCTTT. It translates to CASRLQGFPNTEAFF.

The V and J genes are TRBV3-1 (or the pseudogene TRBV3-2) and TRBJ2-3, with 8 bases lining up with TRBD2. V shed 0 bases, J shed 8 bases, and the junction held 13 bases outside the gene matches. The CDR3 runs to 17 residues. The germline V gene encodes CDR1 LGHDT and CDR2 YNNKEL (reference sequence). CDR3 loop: CASSQDSAGGGTSTQYF. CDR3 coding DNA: TGTGCCAGCAGCCAAGATTCGGCGGGAGGAGGAACAAGTACGCAGTATTTT.

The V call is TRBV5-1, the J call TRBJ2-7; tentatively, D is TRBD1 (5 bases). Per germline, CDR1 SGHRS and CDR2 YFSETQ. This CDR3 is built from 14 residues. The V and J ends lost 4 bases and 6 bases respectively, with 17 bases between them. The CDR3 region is CASSPRQGPGEQYF. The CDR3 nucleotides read TGCGCCAGCAGCCCCCGGCAGGGTCCAGGCGAGCAGTACTTC.

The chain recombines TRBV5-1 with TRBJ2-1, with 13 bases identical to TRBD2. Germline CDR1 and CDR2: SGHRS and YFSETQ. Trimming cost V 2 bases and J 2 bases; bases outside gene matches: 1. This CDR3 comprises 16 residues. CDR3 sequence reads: CASSFGLAGAYNEQFF. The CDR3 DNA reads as TGCGCCAGCAGCTTCGGACTAGCGGGGGCCTACAATGAGCAGTTCTTC.

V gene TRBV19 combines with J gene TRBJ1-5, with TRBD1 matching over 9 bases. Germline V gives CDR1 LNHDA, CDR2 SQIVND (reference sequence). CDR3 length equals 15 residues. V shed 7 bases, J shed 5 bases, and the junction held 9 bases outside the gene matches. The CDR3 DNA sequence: TGTGCCAGTATTTTGGGACAGGGAATCGATCAGCCCCAGCATTTT. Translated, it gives CASILGQGIDQPQHF. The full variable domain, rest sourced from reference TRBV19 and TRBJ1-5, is DGGITQSPKYLFRKEGQNVTLSCEQNLNHDAMYWYRQDPGQGLRLIYYSQIVNDFQKGDIAEGYSVSREKKESFPLTVTSAQKNPTAFYLCASILGQGIDQPQHFGDGTRLSIL.

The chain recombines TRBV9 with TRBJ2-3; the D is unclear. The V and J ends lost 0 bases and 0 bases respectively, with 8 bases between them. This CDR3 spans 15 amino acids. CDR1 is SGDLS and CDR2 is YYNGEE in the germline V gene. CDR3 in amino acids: CASSVVGKSTDTQYF. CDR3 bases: TGTGCCAGCAGCGTAGTCGGTAAAAGCACAGATACGCAGTATTTT. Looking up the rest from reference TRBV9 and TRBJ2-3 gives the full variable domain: DSGVTQTPKHLITATGQRVTLRCSPRSGDLSVYWYQQSLDQGLQFLIQYYNGEERAKGNILERFSAQQFPDLHSELNLSSLELGDSALYFCASSVVGKSTDTQYFGPGTRLTVL.

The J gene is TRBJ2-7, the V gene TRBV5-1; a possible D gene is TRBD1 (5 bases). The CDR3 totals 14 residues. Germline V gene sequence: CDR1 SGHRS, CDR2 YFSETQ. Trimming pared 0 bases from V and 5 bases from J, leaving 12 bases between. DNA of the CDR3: TGCGCCAGCAGCTTGGGGACAACTAACCACGAGCAGTACTTC. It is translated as CASSLGTTNHEQYF.

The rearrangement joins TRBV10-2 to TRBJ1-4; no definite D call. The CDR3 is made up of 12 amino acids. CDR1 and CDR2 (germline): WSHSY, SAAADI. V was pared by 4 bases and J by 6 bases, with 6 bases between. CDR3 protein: CASSAGDEKLFF. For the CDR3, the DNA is TGCGCCAGCAGTGCCGGGGATGAAAAACTGTTTTTT.

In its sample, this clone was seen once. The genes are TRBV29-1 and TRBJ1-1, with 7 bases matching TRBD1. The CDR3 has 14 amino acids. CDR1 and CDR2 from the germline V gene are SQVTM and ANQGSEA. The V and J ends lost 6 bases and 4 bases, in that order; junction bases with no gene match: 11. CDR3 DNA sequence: TGCAGCGTGGGGGAACAGGGGCGGCCCACTGAAGCTTTCTTT. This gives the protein CSVGEQGRPTEAFF.

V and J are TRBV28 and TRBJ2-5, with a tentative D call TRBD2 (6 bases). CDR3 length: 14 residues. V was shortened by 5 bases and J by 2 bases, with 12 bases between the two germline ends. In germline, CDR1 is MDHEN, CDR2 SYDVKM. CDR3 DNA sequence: TGTGCCAGCAGTAGGTCGGGGGAACAAGAGACCCAGTACTTC. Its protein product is CASSRSGEQETQYF.